These 22 T cell receptor beta chains share one sample of origin, sequenced in a study of beta chain features in type 1 diabetes. Isolated RNA was reverse transcribed in full, so expressed TCRB transcripts were sequenced. Measured with immunoSEQ multiplex PCR; TCRdb has only the in-frame clones, and not every one. Of 130,000 to 150,000 clones in the sample, 40% to 60% were seen once. The specimen sequenced was Tregs from blood. Receptors originate from a man aged 18 to 35 in good health.

This sequence joins TRBV27 and TRBJ2-3; tentative D call: TRBD2 (6 bases). V lost 4 bases and J 1 base, leaving 12 bases between the germline ends. Germline CDR1 reads MNHEY; CDR2 reads SMNVEV (reference sequence). The CDR3 contains 15 residues. The CDR3 reads CASSSPPSGTDTQYF. DNA for the CDR3: TGTGCCAGCAGTTCCCCCCCTAGCGGCACAGATACGCAGTATTTT.

V usage is TRBV4-1 and J usage is TRBJ1-5; 9 bases map to TRBD1. The J segment lost 7 bases and the V segment lost 4 bases, leaving 11 bases of the junction unmatched. This CDR3 has 16 amino acids. The germline CDR1 and CDR2 sequences are MGHRA and YSYEKL. This CDR3 is CASSPTPGQGGQPQHF. The CDR3 nucleotides are TGCGCCAGCAGCCCAACCCCGGGACAGGGAGGGCAGCCCCAGCATTTT.

V and J are TRBV10-3 and TRBJ2-3; TRBD1 aligns across 11 bases. CDR1 and CDR2 (germline): ENHRY, SYGVKD. The CDR3 has 14 amino acids. J was trimmed by 5 bases and V by 9 bases; bases with no gene match: 7. The CDR3 loop is CAIRTGTGGDTQYF. The CDR3 DNA is TGTGCCATTCGGACCGGGACAGGGGGAGATACGCAGTATTTT.

This clone occurred a few times. The chain employs TRBV10-3 and TRBJ2-3; 7 bases map to TRBD2. Per the germline V gene, CDR1 is ENHRY and CDR2 is SYGVKD. The CDR3 has 15 residues. V dropped 3 bases and J dropped 2; count of bases not matched to a gene: 5. Here the CDR3 reads CAISDSSGFTDTQYF. The CDR3 nucleotides are TGTGCCATCAGTGACAGTAGCGGGTTCACAGATACGCAGTATTTT.

V and J are TRBV28 and TRBJ2-7; a weak D match, TRBD1 (6 bases). Germline-derived CDR1 and CDR2 are MDHEN and SYDVKM. CDR3 length: 15 residues. V lost 8 bases, J lost 7 bases, and 24 bases lay in between. This CDR3 is CASWNRRLGAKEQYF. In DNA, the CDR3 is TGTGCCAGCTGGAATAGGCGTTTGGGGGCGAAGGAGCAGTACTTC.

This clone has only a few counts. V is TRBV23-1 and J is TRBJ2-7; D might be TRBD1 (5 bases). TRBV23-1 is placed among ORFs of uncertain function. V was pared by 0 bases and J by 3 bases, with 9 bases between. The CDR3 has 14 residues. CDR3 nucleotides: TGCGCCAGCAGTCAATCCCCGGACAACTACGAGCAGTACTTC. This codes for CASSQSPDNYEQYF.

This chain uses TRBV6-6 with TRBJ1-5; a possible D gene is TRBD1 (6 bases). Germline V gene sequence: CDR1 MNHNY, CDR2 SVGAGI (reference sequence). This CDR3 is built from 13 residues. V was trimmed by 6 bases and J by 7 bases, leaving 13 bases between them. The CDR3 bases are TGTGCCAGCAGCCTCAGGGGATGGCAGCCCCAGCATTTT. It is translated as CASSLRGWQPQHF.

This clone was recorded a few times. The chain recombines TRBV4-2 with TRBJ2-1; 10 bases align to TRBD2. CDR1 and CDR2 (germline): LGHNA, YNFKEQ. The CDR3 has 15 amino acids. V lost 6 bases, J lost 6 bases, and 8 bases stayed unmatched. CDR3 sequence: CASSLEASGSNEQFF. The CDR3 DNA is TGTGCCAGCAGTCTCGAGGCTAGCGGGAGCAATGAGCAGTTCTTC.

The V and J genes are TRBV5-4 and TRBJ1-1; 8 nucleotides match TRBD1. The CDR3 runs 17 residues. V was clipped by 4 bases and J by 2 bases; unmatched bases: 13. Germline loops: CDR1 SGHNT, CDR2 YYREEE (reference sequence). The chain's CDR3 is CASSHSRGQGANTEAFF. The CDR3 coding sequence is TGTGCCAGCAGCCATTCGAGAGGACAGGGTGCCAACACTGAAGCTTTCTTT.

The chain has TRBV7-6 and TRBJ1-2, with TRBD1 matching over 11 bases. The ends lost 5 bases at V and 8 bases at J; junction bases unmatched: 7. Germline CDR1 reads SGHVS; CDR2 reads FNYEAQ. This CDR3 spans 14 amino acids. The DNA of the CDR3 is TGTGCCAGCAGCCGAGGACAGGGGGCGCGGGGCTACACCTTC. As protein: CASSRGQGARGYTF.

The sample holds one count of this clone. The chain recombines TRBV5-5 with TRBJ1-1; D unresolved. The CDR3 has 14 amino acids. Germline CDR1 SGHKS, CDR2 YYEKEE (reference sequence). V was shortened by 2 bases and J by 0 bases, with 8 bases between the two germline ends. The CDR3 nucleotides are TGTGCCAGCAGCTTACAGCTCATGAACACTGAAGCTTTCTTT. It translates to CASSLQLMNTEAFF.

CDR3 DNA: TGTGCCAGCAGCTCCTCCCGGCAAGACGGGAACTACGAGCAGTACTTC. This sequence encodes CASSSSRQDGNYEQYF. The V gene is TRBV7-2, the J gene TRBJ2-5; maybe TRBD2 (5 bases). The J call is in doubt because the DNA end fits TRBJ2-7 better. The CDR3 loop spans 16 amino acids. Germline loops: CDR1 SGHTA, CDR2 FQGNSA.

This rearrangement joins TRBV5-4 to TRBJ2-1; D uncertain. V was cut by 0 bases and J by 8 bases, with 12 bases left in between. The CDR3 covers 14 residues. Germline CDR1 SGHNT, CDR2 YYREEE (reference sequence). In DNA form, the CDR3 reads TGTGCCAGCAGCTTGGGGCTGCTGGTGGATGAGCAGTTCTTC. This sequence encodes CASSLGLLVDEQFF.

V and J are TRBV28 and TRBJ2-7, with TRBD2 as a possible D gene (6 bases). This CDR3 comprises 15 residues. Trimming removed 5 bases from V and 4 bases from J, with 18 bases in between. Germline-derived CDR1 and CDR2 are MDHEN and SYDVKM. The CDR3 DNA sequence: TGTGCCAGCAGTACCATAGAGCGGGTCGGTTACGAGCAGTACTTC. Amino acid sequence: CASSTIERVGYEQYF.

The CDR3 reads CASSLIFRGFYGYTF. Written as DNA, the CDR3 is TGTGCCAGCAGTTTGATTTTTAGGGGATTCTATGGCTACACCTTC. This chain joins TRBV28 and TRBJ1-2; perhaps TRBD1 as D (5 bases). The V gene's germline CDR1 is MDHEN and CDR2 SYDVKM. The CDR3 extends over 15 amino acids. The V and J ends lost 3 bases and 4 bases respectively, with 15 bases between them.

This clone was found a few times. The chain couples TRBV7-9 to TRBJ1-2, with D maybe TRBD1 (5 bases). With 5 bases removed from V and 4 bases from J, the gap between germline ends came to 14 bases. Germline values: CDR1 SEHNR, CDR2 FQNEAQ (reference sequence). The CDR3 has 14 amino acids. The CDR3 DNA reads TGTGCCAGCAGCCTCTCGCGGGGGTCCTATGGCTACACCTTC. Protein sequence: CASSLSRGSYGYTF.

The rearrangement links TRBV7-2 to TRBJ2-7; the match to TRBD2 covers 11 bases. Trimming cost V 2 bases and J 3 bases; bases outside gene matches: 0. Germline CDR1 is SGHTA and CDR2 is FQGNSA. The CDR3 consists of 14 residues. In DNA form, the CDR3 reads TGTGCCAGCAGCTTACTAGCGGGAGGCTACGAGCAGTACTTC. Its translation is CASSLLAGGYEQYF.

The V gene is TRBV5-1, the J gene TRBJ2-1, with 9 nucleotides matching TRBD1. Trimming took 3 bases from V and 5 from J; bases not matched to a gene: 6. Germline CDR1 SGHRS, CDR2 YFSETQ. The CDR3 runs to 15 residues. CDR3 DNA sequence: TGCGCCAGCAGCTCATGGGACAGGGCCGACAATGAGCAGTTCTTC. This gives the protein CASSSWDRADNEQFF.

The chain recombines TRBV7-9 with TRBJ1-2; 8 bases line up with TRBD1. V lost 5 bases to trimming and J lost 5 bases; unmatched junction nucleotides: 10. The CDR3 covers 15 residues. The germline gives CDR1 SEHNR, CDR2 FQNEAQ (reference sequence). This CDR3 is CASSRPGTGDYGYTF. The CDR3 nucleotides read TGTGCCAGCAGCCGGCCCGGGACAGGAGATTATGGCTACACCTTC. Full variable domain (missing parts from reference TRBV7-9 and TRBJ1-2): DTGVSQNPRHKITKRGQNVTFRCDPISEHNRLYWYRQTLGQGPEFLTYFQNEAQLEKSRLLSDRFSAERPKGSFSTLEIQRTEQGDSAMYLCASSRPGTGDYGYTFGSGTRLTVV.

This chain links TRBV7-3 with TRBJ2-1; D perhaps matches TRBD2 (7 bases). The germline gives CDR1 SGHTA, CDR2 FQGTGA. This CDR3 has 15 residues. The germline V and J ends were trimmed by 5 bases and 0 bases, with 11 bases remaining between them. The DNA of the CDR3 is TGTGCCAGCAGCCAAAGGGGGGGCTCCTACAATGAGCAGTTCTTC. Translating it yields CASSQRGGSYNEQFF.

The rearrangement joins TRBV28 to TRBJ2-5; D is uncertain. CDR1 MDHEN and CDR2 SYDVKM come from the germline V gene. This CDR3 spans 11 amino acids. Trimming cost V 6 bases and J 5 bases, with 7 bases left between them. CDR3 protein: CASRSEETQYF. CDR3 DNA sequence: TGTGCCAGCAGGTCCGAGGAGACCCAGTACTTC.

The CDR3 DNA is TGCGCCAGCAGCTGGCTCTACGGGAGGACATACAATGAGCAGTTCTTC. Residues: CASSWLYGRTYNEQFF. The chain employs TRBV5-1 and TRBJ2-1; the match to TRBD2 covers 7 bases. The CDR3 is 16 amino acids. Germline loops: CDR1 SGHRS, CDR2 YFSETQ. V gave up 3 bases and J gave up 4 bases; unmatched junction bases: 10.